This T cell receptor (beta chain) comes out of a study of regulatory dendritic cells for organ transplantation. Method: immunoSEQ multiplex PCR; TCRdb's copy keeps in-frame clones and lacks some. The data contain 25,000 to 30,000 clones, about four fifths of them seen just once; the ten biggest clones take up about 0.095%. After removal of 7 bases from V and 12 bases from J, the junction contained 9 bases not matched to a gene. Germline values: CDR1 SNHLY, CDR2 FYNNEI. The CDR3 extends over 13 amino acids. The origin of this receptor is a human donor in good health. V and J are TRBV2 and TRBJ1-6, with TRBD1 matching 7 bases. Sequencing was done on a sample of naive CD4+ T cells from blood. The subset: CD45RA+ naive T cells. The DNA for the CDR3 is TGTGCCAGCATTCCGACAGGGAAAGGACCCCTCCACTTT. Its protein product is CASIPTGKGPLHF. The full variable domain, its missing parts supplied by reference TRBV2 and TRBJ1-6, is EPEVTQTPSHQVTQMGQEVILRCVPISNHLYFYWYRQILGQKVEFLVSFYNNEISEKSEIFDDQFSVERPDGSNFTLKIRSTKLEDSAMYFCASIPTGKGPLHFGNGTRLTVT.